The rows below give T cell receptor beta chains drawn from one sample of a study of cytomegalovirus exposure and HLA in healthy donors. The assay was immunoSEQ multiplex PCR, and TCRdb's table has in-frame clones only and misses some. The sample holds a few hundred thousand clones, 70% to 85% seen once. Material for sequencing was PBMCs. The receptor set was obtained from a girl between 2 and 10 years old in good health and CMV-seronegative. Both conserved end residues are part of each CDR3. D genes are given only for firm matches. Clone size is given for some rows only: seen once, a few or many times, or a class if the clone is expanded.

TRBJ2-7 TRBV5-1 NA NA TGCGCCAGCCATGACAACGGAGGCGAGCAGTACTTC CASHDNGGEQYF
TRBJ2-1 TRBV18 NA TRBD2 TGTGCCAGCTCACCCCCCGGGAGGGGGGGCGATGAGCAGTTCTTC CASSPPGRGGDEQFF
TRBJ2-5 TRBV7-8 NA NA TGTGCCAGCAGCTTAGGGGGGCCACAAGAGACCCAGTACTTC CASSLGGPQETQYF
TRBJ2-7 TRBV10-1 once NA TGCGCCAGCAGTGACCTTCAGGGGGCTAGCGGACCTTTCAACGAGCAGTACTTC CASSDLQGASGPFNEQYF
TRBJ1-4 TRBV5-6 NA NA TGTGCCAGCAGCTTCCCCGGGACTTCCAATGAAAAACTGTTTTTT CASSFPGTSNEKLFF
TRBJ2-7 TRBV25-1 NA TRBD1 TGTGCCAGCAGTGTGTGTCCAACCAAGAGGGGGCAAGCCGAGCAGTACTTC CASSVCPTKRGQAEQYF
TRBJ2-7 TRBV11-2 NA TRBD2 TGTGCCAGCAGCTCCGGGCGGGAGTACGAGCAGTACTTC CASSSGREYEQYF
TRBJ2-5 TRBV7-2 NA TRBD2 TGTGCCAGCAGCTTAGAGTTTTCGGGGGGGTCGAGGGAGACCCAGTACTTC CASSLEFSGGSRETQYF
TRBJ2-1 TRBV2 once TRBD1 TGTGCCAGCATTTGGACAGGGCGCAATGAGCAGTTCTTC CASIWTGRNEQFF
TRBJ2-3 TRBV5-4 NA TRBD2 TGTGCCAGCCCCTTAGACAGTGGGCGGGAGTGGGGTACGCAGTATTTT CASPLDSGREWGTQYF
TRBJ2-7 TRBV5-6 NA TRBD1 TGTGCCAGCAGCCCTGGACAGGGGAGATACGAGCAGTACTTC CASSPGQGRYEQYF
TRBJ1-1 TRBV2 few NA TGTGCCAGCAGTGAACATGACAGATTTGAAGCTTTCTTT CASSEHDRFEAFF
TRBJ2-1 TRBV18 NA NA TGTGCCAGCTCATCCGTGTCGGGAGTAATCAATGAGCAGTTCTTC CASSSVSGVINEQFF
TRBJ2-7 TRBV5-1 NA TRBD1 TGCGCCAGCAGCTCGGGGGACAGGGTGGCCGAGCAGTACTTC CASSSGDRVAEQYF
TRBJ1-2 TRBV5-1 NA NA TGCGCCAGCAGCCCGACCTCGACAGAGTATGGCTACACCTTC CASSPTSTEYGYTF
TRBJ1-6 TRBV6-1 once TRBD1 TGTGCCAGCAGTGTCCGGGACAGGGAGAATTCACCCCTCCACTTT CASSVRDRENSPLHF
TRBJ2-1 TRBV7-9 NA TRBD2 TGTGCCAGCAGGGGACTACCTAGGAATGAGCAGTTCTTC CASRGLPRNEQFF
TRBJ2-3 TRBV19 NA NA TGTGCCAGTAGTATCCCGGCAGATACGCAGTATTTT CASSIPADTQYF
TRBJ2-1 TRBV15 NA TRBD2 TGTGCCACCAGCAGAGATTCGGGGACTAGCGCCTACAATGAGCAGTTCTTC CATSRDSGTSAYNEQFF
TRBJ2-2 TRBV5-4 NA NA TGTGCCAGCAGCTTAGGGAGCGGGGAGCTGTTTTTT CASSLGSGELFF
TRBJ1-2 TRBV5-1 NA TRBD1 TGTGCCAGCAGCTTGACAGGGAACGCGCGGACCTTC CASSLTGNARTF
TRBJ2-3 TRBV4-1 NA TRBD2 TGCGCCAGCAGCACCACCGTCCCGACTAGCGGGGGGGGAAATACGCAGTATTTT CASSTTVPTSGGGNTQYF
TRBJ1-1 TRBV4-1 NA NA TGCGCCAGCAGCCAAGTTTCGACAGAACAAGCTTTCTTT CASSQVSTEQAFF